Listed below are T cell receptor beta chains from one sample, sequenced in a study of control samples from healthy donors and cancer patients. The protocol was immunoSEQ multiplex PCR, while the TCRdb copy is restricted to in-frame clones and leaves out a portion. The repertoire holds 70,000 to 90,000 clones, with approximately 94% as singletons. Sequencing was done on a sample of blood. These receptors originate from a woman younger than 30 in good health. Both conserved end residues are part of each CDR3. A D gene is named only where the DNA matches it firmly. Rows may omit the clone size; those that give it use once, few, many or a size class.

clone_size | j_call | v_call | d_call | cdr3_aa | cdr3_nt
. | TRBJ1-2 | TRBV28 | TRBD1 | CASSSPGQGNNYGYTF | TGTGCCAGCAGTTCCCCCGGACAGGGAAATAACTATGGCTACACCTTC
. | TRBJ1-2 | TRBV7-2 | TRBD1 | CASSPGTGSNYGYTF | TGTGCCAGCAGCCCCGGGACAGGGTCTAACTATGGCTACACCTTC
. | TRBJ2-7 | TRBV15 | TRBD1 | CATSRVWTGGSYEQYF | TGTGCCACCAGCAGAGTTTGGACAGGGGGCTCCTACGAGCAGTACTTC
. | TRBJ2-3 | TRBV4-3 | . | CASSQETTDTQYF | TGCGCCAGCAGCCAAGAGACCACAGATACGCAGTATTTT
. | TRBJ2-5 | TRBV19 | . | CASSDSGTKKETQYF | TGTGCCAGTAGCGACTCCGGGACAAAAAAAGAGACCCAGTACTTC
. | TRBJ2-7 | TRBV6-5 | TRBD2 | CASSPRVAGEQYF | TGTGCCAGCAGTCCGCGGGTAGCGGGCGAGCAGTACTTC
. | TRBJ1-5 | TRBV28 | . | CASSPNQPQHF | TGTGCCAGCAGCCCGAATCAGCCCCAGCATTTT
. | TRBJ1-2 | TRBV7-8 | . | CASSSSTGLNYGYTF | TGTGCCAGCAGCTCTTCGACAGGATTGAACTATGGCTACACCTTC
. | TRBJ1-6 | TRBV7-9 | . | CASTEGVAGLSPLHF | TGTGCCAGCACCGAGGGGGTGGCAGGACTTTCACCCCTCCACTTT
. | TRBJ1-5 | TRBV27 | . | CASTLSNQPQHF | TGTGCCAGCACCCTGTCGAATCAGCCCCAGCATTTT
medium-sized | TRBJ2-6 | TRBV28 | . | CASSLGLQGWSSGANVLTF | TGTGCCAGCAGTTTAGGCCTACAGGGATGGAGCTCTGGGGCCAACGTCCTGACTTTC
. | TRBJ2-2 | TRBV28 | . | CASSPGQNTGELFF | TGTGCCAGCAGTCCGGGACAGAACACCGGGGAGCTGTTTTTT
. | TRBJ1-1 | TRBV7-8 | . | CASSLYRGGGLKMNTEAFF | TGTGCCAGCAGCTTATACCGGGGTGGGGGCCTAAAAATGAACACTGAAGCTTTCTTT
. | TRBJ1-5 | TRBV11-3 | . | CASSLNLRGSNQPQHF | TGTGCCAGCAGCTTAAACCTACGGGGGAGCAATCAGCCCCAGCATTTT
. | TRBJ1-6 | TRBV18 | TRBD1 | CASSPTGGQNSPLHF | TGTGCCAGCTCACCCACAGGGGGACAGAACTCACCCCTCCACTTT
. | TRBJ1-2 | TRBV4-3 | TRBD1 | CASSQDVGQGVGYTF | TGCGCCAGCAGCCAAGATGTGGGGCAGGGGGTAGGCTACACCTTC
. | TRBJ2-7 | TRBV28 | TRBD2 | CASFGGGGYYEQYF | TGTGCCAGCTTCGGGGGGGGTGGGTACTACGAGCAGTACTTC
. | TRBJ2-2 | TRBV6-2/TRBV6-3 | . | CASSSGELFF | TGTGCCAGCAGTTCCGGGGAGCTGTTTTTT
. | TRBJ2-7 | TRBV7-3 | . | CASRPDSGSTPDSYEQYF | TGTGCCAGCAGACCCGACAGCGGATCGACTCCTGATTCCTACGAGCAGTACTTC
. | TRBJ2-6 | TRBV6-6 | . | CASSGNSGANVLTF | TGTGCCAGCTCTGGCAACTCTGGGGCCAACGTCCTGACTTTC
. | TRBJ2-7 | TRBV11-2 | . | CASSPRLDSYEQYF | TGTGCCAGCAGCCCTCGACTAGACTCCTACGAGCAGTACTTC
. | TRBJ1-6 | TRBV4-2 | . | CASSPRLKSENSPLHF | TGTGCCAGCAGCCCACGCTTAAAGTCTGAAAATTCACCCCTCCACTTT
. | TRBJ1-1 | TRBV18 | . | CASSPLRGGTEAFF | TGTGCCAGCTCACCTCTCAGGGGTGGCACTGAAGCTTTCTTT
. | TRBJ2-7 | TRBV18 | TRBD2 | CASSPTMIAGATYEQYF | TGTGCCAGCTCACCCACGATGATAGCGGGAGCGACCTACGAGCAGTACTTC
. | TRBJ2-2 | TRBV27 | TRBD2 | CASSPGGRGELFF | TGTGCCAGCTCCCCGGGGGGGAGGGGGGAGCTGTTTTTT
. | TRBJ2-7 | TRBV7-2 | . | CASSLIPGSSYEQYF | TGTGCCAGCAGCTTAATACCGGGGAGCTCCTACGAGCAGTACTTC
. | TRBJ2-2 | TRBV5-4 | . | CASSSYRVAGELFF | TGTGCCAGCAGCTCCTACAGGGTTGCCGGGGAGCTGTTTTTT
once | TRBJ2-3 | TRBV18 | TRBD1 | CASSPDRGQDTQYF | TGTGCCAGCTCACCGGACAGGGGGCAAGATACGCAGTATTTT
once | TRBJ2-2 | TRBV14 | . | CASSQKLRTGELFF | TGTGCCAGCAGCCAAAAACTTAGGACCGGGGAGCTGTTTTTT
. | TRBJ2-2 | TRBV20-1 | . | CSVGNGELFF | TGCAGTGTCGGAAACGGGGAGCTGTTTTTT
. | TRBJ1-2 | TRBV28 | . | CASSSSGIYGYTF | TGTGCCAGCAGTTCCTCAGGAATCTATGGCTACACCTTC
. | TRBJ2-3 | TRBV28 | . | CASSLNIIKGNGVGTDTQYF | TGTGCCAGCAGTTTAAATATTATCAAGGGGAACGGGGTGGGTACAGATACGCAGTATTTT
. | TRBJ2-3 | TRBV28 | . | CASSFRLKSTDTQYF | TGTGCCAGCAGTTTCCGGCTCAAGAGCACAGATACGCAGTATTTT
. | TRBJ2-3 | TRBV4-1 | . | CASSQDPLSDTQYF | TGCGCCAGCAGCCAAGATCCCCTCTCAGATACGCAGTATTTT
. | TRBJ2-1 | TRBV7-6 | TRBD2 | CASSLPGLARYNEQFF | TGTGCCAGCAGCTTACCGGGACTAGCGAGATACAATGAGCAGTTCTTC
. | TRBJ1-1 | TRBV5-4 | . | CASSLSGGAGAEAFF | TGTGCCAGCAGCTTAAGTGGCGGGGCCGGGGCTGAAGCTTTCTTT
. | TRBJ1-5 | TRBV9 | TRBD1 | CASSAGDREGQPQHF | TGTGCCAGCAGCGCAGGGGACAGGGAGGGGCAGCCCCAGCATTTT
. | TRBJ2-7 | TRBV5-1 | . | CASSLVQGVDEQYF | TGCGCCAGCAGCTTGGTTCAGGGAGTCGACGAGCAGTACTTC
. | TRBJ1-1 | TRBV19 | . | CASSILRNTEAFF | TGTGCCAGTAGTATTTTGAGGAACACTGAAGCTTTCTTT
. | TRBJ1-1 | TRBV11-3 | . | CASSTTGRTEAFF | TGTGCCAGCAGTACTACAGGGCGCACTGAAGCTTTCTTT
. | TRBJ1-5 | TRBV28 | . | CASRPPGTPSNQPQHF | TGTGCCAGCAGACCACCCGGGACACCCAGCAATCAGCCCCAGCATTTT
. | TRBJ2-5 | TRBV7-2 | TRBD1 | CASSSRTGARQETQYF | TGTGCCAGCAGCTCCCGGACAGGGGCAAGACAAGAGACCCAGTACTTC
. | TRBJ2-3 | TRBV7-3 | TRBD2 | CASSQKLTSGAPRANTQYF | TGTGCCAGCAGCCAAAAACTGACTAGCGGGGCTCCGAGGGCAAATACGCAGTATTTT
. | TRBJ1-1 | TRBV9 | . | CASSGGQSEAFF | TGTGCCAGCAGCGGAGGACAGTCTGAAGCTTTCTTT
. | TRBJ1-1 | TRBV5-6 | . | CASRFIQGNTEAFF | TGTGCCAGCAGGTTCATCCAGGGGAACACTGAAGCTTTCTTT